These 24 T cell receptor beta chains originate from one sample sequenced in a study of blood T cells in healthy people across ages. Primers used in a second PCR of about 7 to 11 cycles were a sample-barcoded 5' primer and a J-beta primer mix. One entry per CDR3 protein results from TCRdb running MiXCR on the 5' RACE reads. The table records around 820,000 distinct CDR3 sequences, just under 25% of them present only once. These same data were also listed under a study on T cells of mothers and their children.

Material for sequencing was blood. These receptors were taken from a boy younger than 18 in good health.

V is TRBV20-1 and J is TRBJ1-1, with TRBD1 matching over 10 bases. The CDR3 consists of 16 residues. Germline assignment: CDR1 DFQATT and CDR2 SNEGSKA (reference sequence). J was trimmed by 6 bases and V by 0 bases; bases with no gene match: 10. For the CDR3, the DNA is TGCAGTGCTAGAGATCTGGACTTTGGGACAGGGGCTGAAGCTTTCTTT. This codes for CSARDLDFGTGAEAFF.

This clonotype was seen a handful of times. The V gene is TRBV7-2, the J gene TRBJ2-5; D is undetermined. The germline gives CDR1 SGHTA, CDR2 FQGNSA. V gave up 0 bases and J gave up 5 bases, with 10 bases separating them. The CDR3 covers 14 residues. As DNA, the CDR3 is TGTGCCAGCAGCTTAGCCCCAAACGAGGAGACCCAGTACTTC. Protein: CASSLAPNEETQYF.

This clonotype was seen more than once but under ten times. This chain uses TRBV4-3 with TRBJ1-1; D is uncertain. This CDR3 is built from 14 residues. Looked up from germline, CDR1 is LGHNA and CDR2 is YSLEER. Trimming removed 0 bases at V and 7 bases at J, with 12 bases between. The DNA of the CDR3 is TGCGCCAGCAGCCAAGATTGGGGAGGGCTTGAAGCTTTCTTT. As protein: CASSQDWGGLEAFF.

This chain connects TRBV11-1 to TRBJ1-5, with no clear D. This CDR3 is built from 13 residues. Germline V gene sequence: CDR1 SGHAT, CDR2 FQDESV (reference sequence). The V end lost 4 bases, the J end lost 7 bases, and 11 bases lay between the germline ends. CDR3 amino acids: CASSSGSTQPQHF. The CDR3 DNA reads TGTGCCAGCAGCTCGGGGAGCACACAGCCCCAGCATTTT.

CDR3 protein: CASSLVGVYNSPLHF. The CDR3 DNA reads TGTGCCAGCAGCTTAGTTGGGGTTTATAATTCACCCCTCCACTTT. The chain uses TRBV7-2 and TRBJ1-6, with D uncertain. The length of the CDR3 is 15 residues. Trimming shortened V by 1 base and J by 4 bases, and 8 bases separated the two germline ends. From germline, CDR1 is SGHTA and CDR2 FQGNSA.

This clonotype has ten or more counts. The rearrangement links TRBV12-3 or TRBV12-4 to TRBJ2-5, with a tentative D call TRBD1 (7 bases). This CDR3 contains 15 residues. Deletions cut 5 bases from V and 0 bases from J, with 13 bases between. The CDR3 loop is CASSPAGQYQETQYF. The CDR3 DNA reads TGTGCCAGCAGTCCTGCGGGACAGTACCAAGAGACCCAGTACTTC.

This clonotype was seen a handful of times. CDR3 protein: CATRMQGAANSPLHF. The CDR3 nucleotides are TGTGCCACTAGGATGCAGGGGGCGGCTAATTCACCCCTCCACTTT. J is TRBJ1-6 and V is TRBV5-6; 8 nucleotides match TRBD1. Germline V gene data show CDR1 as SGHDT and CDR2 as YYEEEE. V lost 9 bases and J lost 6; bases outside the gene matches: 11. This CDR3 comprises 15 residues.

This clonotype was counted ten times or more. The rearrangement joins TRBV12-3 or TRBV12-4 to TRBJ2-7, with D perhaps TRBD1 (5 bases). V was shortened by 3 bases and J by 2 bases, with 11 bases between the two germline ends. The CDR3 totals 14 residues. CDR3 DNA sequence: TGTGCCAGCAGTTTTAGGGGTGGCGCCTACGAGCAGTACTTC. Translation: CASSFRGGAYEQYF.

This clonotype has only a few counts. The V and J genes are TRBV4-1 and TRBJ2-1; a possible D gene is TRBD1 (6 bases). The DNA end is a closer match to TRBJ2-5, so the J assignment may be wrong. The CDR3 consists of 14 residues. Per the germline V gene, CDR1 is MGHRA and CDR2 is YSYEKL. The CDR3 spells CASSLQDRQETQYF. In nucleotides, the CDR3 is TGCGCCAGCAGCCTACAGGACAGACAAGAGACCCAGTACTTC.

The J gene is TRBJ2-1, the V gene TRBV12-3 or TRBV12-4, with 9 bases identical to TRBD2. The J call may be mistaken, given a closer DNA end match to TRBJ2-7. The CDR3 totals 15 residues. CDR3 region: CASSPGGLAVYEQYF. CDR3 sequence (DNA): TGTGCCAGCAGTCCGGGGGGACTAGCAGTTTACGAGCAGTACTTC.

The chain has TRBV29-1 and TRBJ2-1; maybe TRBD1 (7 bases). The CDR3 has 14 amino acids. Per germline, CDR1 SQVTM and CDR2 ANQGSEA. Trimming left V 3 bases short and J 2 bases short, with 11 bases between. The DNA of the CDR3 is TGCAGCGTTGAGCAGGGGGGCCCCTACAATGAGCAGTTCTTC. This sequence encodes CSVEQGGPYNEQFF.

This clonotype turned up a few times. The chain uses TRBV28 and TRBJ2-4, with a weak D call TRBD2 (5 bases). From germline, CDR1 is MDHEN and CDR2 SYDVKM. Trimming left V 5 bases short and J 3 bases short, with 20 bases between. The CDR3 runs to 17 residues. CDR3 sequence: CASSLLGSRESKNIQYF. CDR3 bases: TGTGCCAGCAGTCTATTAGGTTCGAGGGAGAGCAAAAACATTCAGTACTTC. The full variable domain, rest sourced from reference TRBV28 and TRBJ2-4, is DVKVTQSSRYLVKRTGEKVFLECVQDMDHENMFWYRQDPGLGLRLIYFSYDVKMKEKGDIPEGYSVSREKKERFSLILESASTNQTSMYLCASSLLGSRESKNIQYFGAGTRLSVL.

This clonotype was seen a handful of times. The chain has TRBV7-2 and TRBJ2-3, with 9 nucleotides matching TRBD2. CDR1 and CDR2 (germline): SGHTA, FQGNSA. The CDR3 is made up of 16 amino acids. Unmatched junction bases numbered 8, after V lost 3 bases and J lost 4 bases. DNA of the CDR3: TGTGCCAGCAGCTTCCGAGCGGGGGGAACCTCAGATACGCAGTATTTT. Amino acids: CASSFRAGGTSDTQYF.

This clonotype appeared a few times. The rearrangement uses TRBV6-5 and TRBJ2-1, with D uncertain. The CDR3 is 12 residues long. Germline-derived CDR1 and CDR2 are MNHEY and SVGAGI. The V end lost 4 bases, the J end lost 12 bases, and 13 bases lay between the germline ends. This chain's CDR3 is CASSSGQMTQFF. CDR3 sequence (DNA): TGTGCCAGCAGTTCCGGGCAAATGACGCAGTTCTTC.

This clonotype was counted many times. The genes are TRBV29-1 and TRBJ2-5; 10 bases are shared with TRBD1. The CDR3 is made up of 14 amino acids. Germline CDR1 SQVTM, CDR2 ANQGSEA. The V segment lost 6 bases and the J segment 2 bases; nucleotides outside the gene matches: 6. This CDR3 is CSVGGQGTQETQYF. The CDR3 DNA is TGCAGCGTGGGGGGACAGGGGACACAAGAGACCCAGTACTTC.

CDR3: CASSSPRDRDEKLFF. The CDR3 DNA is TGTGCCAGCAGCTCCCCCCGGGACAGGGATGAAAAACTGTTTTTT. The gene calls are TRBV14 and TRBJ1-4; 9 bases are shared with TRBD1. Germline loops: CDR1 SGHDN, CDR2 FVKESK. V shed 5 bases and J 6 bases; nucleotides not matched to a gene: 7. The CDR3 runs to 15 residues.

This clonotype was seen more than once but under ten times. The genes are TRBV28 and TRBJ2-5, with TRBD1 identical over 9 bases. Germline CDR1 reads MDHEN; CDR2 reads SYDVKM. This CDR3 spans 15 amino acids. The ends lost 3 bases at V and 4 bases at J; junction bases unmatched: 6. CDR3 in DNA: TGTGCCAGCAGTTTCCGGGACAGGGTGGGAGAGACCCAGTACTTC. It translates to CASSFRDRVGETQYF.

This clonotype has just a few counts. The chain carries TRBV5-1 and TRBJ2-5; 9 nucleotides match TRBD1. The DNA end is a closer match to TRBJ2-7, so the J assignment may be wrong. The CDR3 extends over 17 amino acids. CDR1 and CDR2 (germline): SGHRS, YFSETQ. CDR3 protein: CASSHHKLQGANDEQYF. The CDR3 bases are TGCGCCAGCAGCCACCACAAATTACAGGGGGCGAACGACGAGCAGTACTTC.

The gene calls are TRBV7-2 and TRBJ1-4; TRBD1 matches at 8 bases. With V trimmed by 1 base and J by 4 bases, 8 bases remained unmatched. CDR3 length equals 17 residues. Germline V gene sequence: CDR1 SGHTA, CDR2 FQGNSA. The CDR3 nucleotides are TGTGCCAGCAGCTTAGACGGCAGGGGGCGGATTAATGAAAAACTGTTTTTT. This sequence encodes CASSLDGRGRINEKLFF.

The chain employs TRBV7-2 and TRBJ2-6; 7 bases align to TRBD1. The V segment lost 5 bases and the J segment 3 bases; nucleotides outside the gene matches: 7. In germline, CDR1 is SGHTA, CDR2 FQGNSA. CDR3 size: 16 residues. The CDR3 nucleotides are TGTGCCAGCAGCCACAGGGGCGGTGGTGGGGCCAACGTCCTGACTTTC. This sequence encodes CASSHRGGGGANVLTF.

This clonotype was seen more than once but under ten times. V is TRBV2 and J is TRBJ1-1, with D unresolved. The length of the CDR3 is 12 residues. Germline CDR1 SNHLY, CDR2 FYNNEI. V was pared by 2 bases and J by 3 bases, with 4 bases between. The CDR3 reads CASSERDTEAFF. The DNA of the CDR3 is TGTGCCAGCAGTGAAAGGGACACTGAAGCTTTCTTT.

This CDR3 reads CASSLFGGFNEKLFF. For the CDR3, the DNA is TGTGCCAGCAGTTTATTCGGAGGGTTCAACGAAAAACTGTTTTTT. The rearrangement links TRBV27 to TRBJ1-4; D gene ambiguous. Germline CDR1 MNHEY, CDR2 SMNVEV (reference sequence). The CDR3 consists of 15 residues. Trimming took 1 base from V and 8 from J, leaving 14 bases between them.

This chain uses TRBV7-6 with TRBJ2-5; D might be TRBD2 (5 bases). Germline V gene lookup returns CDR1 SGHVS and CDR2 FNYEAQ. V was cut by 4 bases and J by 11 bases, with 14 bases left in between. The CDR3 covers 12 residues. The CDR3 spells CASSYPLGEQYF. The CDR3 DNA is TGTGCCAGCAGCTACCCGTTGGGAGAGCAGTACTTC.

The chain links TRBV5-1 to TRBJ2-7; no clear D. CDR3 size: 12 residues. With 0 bases removed from V and 6 bases from J, the gap between germline ends came to 7 bases. CDR1 and CDR2 (germline): SGHRS, YFSETQ. In DNA, the CDR3 is TGCGCCAGCAGCTTGGAATGGGGCGAGCAGTACTTC. It specifies CASSLEWGEQYF.